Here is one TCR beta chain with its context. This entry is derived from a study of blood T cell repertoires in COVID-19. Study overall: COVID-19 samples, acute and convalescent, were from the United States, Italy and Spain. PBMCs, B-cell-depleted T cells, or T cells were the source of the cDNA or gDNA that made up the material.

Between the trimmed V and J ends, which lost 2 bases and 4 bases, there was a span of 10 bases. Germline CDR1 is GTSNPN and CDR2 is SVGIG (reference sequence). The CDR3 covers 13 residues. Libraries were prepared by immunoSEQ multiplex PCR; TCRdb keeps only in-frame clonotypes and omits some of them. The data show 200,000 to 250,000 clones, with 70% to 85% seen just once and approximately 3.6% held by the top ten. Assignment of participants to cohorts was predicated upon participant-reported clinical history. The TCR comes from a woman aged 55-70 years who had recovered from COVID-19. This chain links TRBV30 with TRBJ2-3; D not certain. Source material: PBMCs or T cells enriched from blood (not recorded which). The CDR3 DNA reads TGTGCCTGGAGTCCCGGGTCGTCAGATACGCAGTATTTT. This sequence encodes CAWSPGSSDTQYF.